This TCR beta chain derives from a study of cytomegalovirus exposure and HLA in healthy donors. General observations from the study: There were approximately 150 TCR beta chains listed as cytomegalovirus-associated. Later analysis associated a missense DCLRE1C variant with TCR beta V- and J-gene trimming.

Comments on this clone: The antigen is unknown.

The PCR had 60 Vbeta and 13 Jbeta primers. Original processing methods: Later work found 80 million or so unique TCR beta chains, with roughly 11 million shared. The protocol was immunoSEQ multiplex PCR, while the TCRdb copy is restricted to in-frame clones and leaves out a portion. Clone size and the V and J calls come from that table; the DNA yielded D and trimming. The sample yields approximately 82,000 clones, 62% seen once. Germline lookup yields CDR1 SSHAT and CDR2 FNYEAQ (reference sequence). This CDR3 has 14 residues. V was cut by 5 bases and J by 6 bases, with 14 bases left in between. The chain combines TRBV7-7 with TRBJ2-1; tentative D call: TRBD1 (6 bases). This clonotype originated in a woman in her twenties or thirties in good health and CMV-seropositive. Input material: PBMCs. CDR3 sequence: CASSANTGINEQFF. DNA for the CDR3: TGTGCCAGCAGCGCCAACACAGGGATCAATGAGCAGTTCTTC.